The text below deals with one TCR beta chain. TEMRA cells were FACS-enriched, with CD8+ and CD4+ T cells isolated negatively. The sample is drawn from a study of CD8 T cells in Susac syndrome. Background on the study: Patients with Susac syndrome, at blood draw, were therapy-naive, on corticosteroids, or on intravenous immunoglobulin alone.

CDR1 SGHAT and CDR2 FQNNGV come from the germline V gene. The CDR3 totals 12 residues. V shed 10 bases and J shed 10 bases, with 19 bases lying between them. When the RNA was reverse transcribed, random hexamers were used with an input of about 0.45 to 1 ug. From the immunoSEQ multiplex PCR reads, TCRdb called clonotypes with MiXCR, one entry per CDR3 protein. The sample includes 110,000 to 150,000 distinct CDR3 sequences, almost 96% of them seen just once. This TCR was recovered from a human donor with Susac syndrome. The rearrangement joins TRBV11-2 to TRBJ2-5; D might be TRBD2 (6 bases). Input material: CD4+ T cells from PBMCs. DNA for the CDR3: TGTGCCACCCGGGCTGGCGGCGGGGACCAGTACTTC. It specifies CATRAGGGDQYF.